This TCR beta chain was retrieved from a study of T cells after yellow fever vaccination. On the study more broadly: Researchers used SMART-Seq v4 Ultra Low Input to prepare fractions that had low cell numbers.

For TCR, cDNA came from 5'RACE template switching, which added a universal primer site and UMIs. TCRdb analysed the 5' RACE reads with MiXCR anew, one entry per CDR3 protein. The table lists around 320,000 distinct CDR3 sequences, around 11% of them singletons, with about 3% in the top ten. Germline CDR1 SGHTA, CDR2 FQGTGA. The CDR3 sequence is 14 residues long. J lost 6 bases, V lost 5 bases, and 6 bases had no gene match. The source was CD4+ T cells sorted from PBMCs, collected 45 days after the yellow fever booster vaccination. The V call is TRBV7-3, the J call TRBJ2-3; 9 bases agree with TRBD1. The TCR comes from a man between 18 and 29 years old who received the YFV17D yellow fever vaccine. CDR3 in DNA: TGTGCCAGCAGCCCCGGGACAGGGATCGATACGCAGTATTTT. Translating gives CASSPGTGIDTQYF.